The T cell receptor beta chain under discussion was sequenced for a study of response to subunit inactivated influenza vaccine. This clonotype appeared a few times. The CDR3 loop spans 14 amino acids. The V gene's germline CDR1 is SGHTA and CDR2 FQGNSA. Trimming at V came to 5 bases and at J to 7 bases, leaving 7 bases not matched to a gene. TCRdb recomputed calls from the RT-PCR reads with MiXCR, one row per CDR3 protein. The sample yields about 500,000 distinct CDR3 sequences, about 15% seen once. The clonotype originates from a man aged 50 to 75 who received an inactivated influenza vaccine. Sequenced here: CD4+ T cells sorted from PBMCs, sampled 23 months after vaccination. This chain links TRBV7-2 with TRBJ2-1; TRBD2 matches at 8 bases. The DNA for the CDR3 is TGTGCCAGCAGCCCTTGGACTAGCCTTAATGAGCAGTTCTTC. This codes for CASSPWTSLNEQFF.